This TCR beta chain was recorded in a study of blood T cell repertoires in COVID-19. The table came from immunoSEQ multiplex PCR; TCRdb's copy has only in-frame clones and leaves some out. This table has a few hundred thousand clones, around 84% appearing once. Trimming stripped 5 bases from V and 5 bases from J, with 12 bases between. Germline lookup yields CDR1 SGHTA and CDR2 FQGNSA. This CDR3 contains 13 residues. The rearrangement links TRBV7-2 to TRBJ2-5, with D perhaps TRBD2 (6 bases). The specimen was peripheral blood. The clonotype comes from a woman under 30 with acute or convalescent COVID-19. CDR3 coding DNA: TGTGCCAGCAGCCCCCTCCGGGAGGAGACCCAGTACTTC. The encoded protein is CASSPLREETQYF. Full variable domain (remainder filled in from reference TRBV7-2 and TRBJ2-5): GAGVSQSPSNKVTEKGKDVELRCDPISGHTALYWYRQSLGQGLEFLIYFQGNSAPDKSGLPSDRFSAERTGGSVSTLTIQRTQQEDSAVYLCASSPLREETQYFGPGTRLLVL.